These 20 T cell receptor beta chains were all obtained from the same sample, sequenced in a study of blood T cell repertoires in COVID-19. The data were produced by immunoSEQ multiplex PCR, yet TCRdb's version contains in-frame clones alone and is incomplete. The table shows under 200,000 clones, with about 80% occurring only once. The sample consisted of peripheral blood. These receptors were obtained from a woman in her sixties with COVID-19, enrolled during active disease.

V and J are TRBV4-3 and TRBJ1-1; D gene unclear. The CDR3 covers 15 residues. Germline V lookup: CDR1 LGHNA, CDR2 YSLEER. The germline V and J ends were trimmed by 0 bases and 5 bases, with 13 bases remaining between them. The DNA of the CDR3 is TGCGCCAGCAGCCAAGATTGGGGAGGTAGGACTGAAGCTTTCTTT. This encodes CASSQDWGGRTEAFF.

The V gene is TRBV4-1, the J gene TRBJ2-7; tentatively, D is TRBD2 (5 bases). V was trimmed by 0 bases and J by 2 bases, leaving 14 bases between them. Germline lookup yields CDR1 MGHRA and CDR2 YSYEKL. The CDR3 runs 16 residues. The CDR3 DNA follows: TGCGCCAGCAGCCAAGAGTCAAGCGGCCTTACCTACGAGCAGTACTTC. Residues: CASSQESSGLTYEQYF.

The genes are TRBV7-2 and TRBJ1-3; D may be TRBD1 (5 bases). Germline V gene lookup returns CDR1 SGHTA and CDR2 FQGNSA. CDR3 size: 16 residues. V was cut by 5 bases and J by 0 bases, with 14 bases left in between. In nucleotides, the CDR3 is TGTGCCAGCAGCCGGAACGGGGGTTACTCTGGAAACACCATATATTTT. It is translated as CASSRNGGYSGNTIYF.

This clone appeared a few times. The V gene is TRBV10-1, the J gene TRBJ2-2; a possible D gene is TRBD1 (5 bases). Trimming removed 3 bases at V and 1 base at J, with 6 bases between. The germline V gene encodes CDR1 WNHNN and CDR2 SYGVQD (reference sequence). The length of the CDR3 is 14 residues. DNA of the CDR3: TGCGCCAGCAGTGATACAGGGAACACCGGGGAGCTGTTTTTT. Translating it yields CASSDTGNTGELFF.

J is TRBJ2-1 and V is TRBV11-2; weak D call: TRBD1 (5 bases). Looked up from germline, CDR1 is SGHAT and CDR2 is FQNNGV. V was clipped by 6 bases and J by 0 bases, with 18 bases between them. The CDR3 totals 17 residues. Here the CDR3 DNA reads TGTGCCAGCAGTTACCCATGGCCAGGGTCCTCCTACAATGAGCAGTTCTTC. This gives the protein CASSYPWPGSSYNEQFF.

This chain joins TRBV5-3 and TRBJ1-2; TRBD1 aligns across 9 bases. TRBV5-3 is annotated as an ORF whose role is uncertain. This CDR3 is 18 amino acids long. The V gene end was trimmed by 2 bases and the J gene end by 8 bases; junction bases not matched to a gene: 19. The CDR3 loop is CARSFHPGDRASVGGYTF. The CDR3 nucleotides read TGTGCCAGAAGCTTCCACCCGGGGGACAGGGCAAGTGTTGGCGGCTACACCTTC.

V gene TRBV7-9 combines with J gene TRBJ2-5; 7 bases fit TRBD2. Germline V lookup: CDR1 SEHNR, CDR2 FQNEAQ (reference sequence). This CDR3 has 14 residues. Germline trimming cut 1 base from V and 5 bases from J; bases unmatched to any gene: 4. The CDR3 loop reads CASSLGLAEETQYF. In DNA form, the CDR3 reads TGTGCCAGCAGCTTAGGGCTAGCGGAGGAGACCCAGTACTTC.

CDR3 loop: CASSQDLIVGGRGGSAGELFF. CDR3 in DNA: TGCGCCAGCAGCCAAGATTTAATCGTGGGCGGGAGGGGGGGCAGCGCCGGGGAGCTGTTTTTT. The genes are TRBV4-3 and TRBJ2-2; 9 bases line up with TRBD2. The germline V gene has CDR1 LGHNA and CDR2 YSLEER. CDR3 length: 21 residues. V was clipped by 0 bases and J by 6 bases; unmatched bases: 20.

The chain employs TRBV23-1 and TRBJ2-1; 7 nucleotides agree with TRBD2. TRBV23-1 is noted as an ORF with a role that remains uncertain. The CDR3 loop spans 15 amino acids. J gave up 4 bases and V 7 bases, and 10 bases lay outside the gene matches. This CDR3 reads CASIHGLAAYNEQFF. CDR3 DNA: TGCGCCAGCATCCACGGGCTAGCGGCATACAATGAGCAGTTCTTC.

The chain combines TRBV28 with TRBJ2-7, with D perhaps TRBD1 (6 bases). The CDR3 spans 14 residues. Germline V lookup: CDR1 MDHEN, CDR2 SYDVKM. V was clipped by 5 bases and J by 1 base, with 12 bases between them. CDR3 sequence: CASSLNQGSYEQYF. The DNA for the CDR3 is TGTGCCAGCAGTCTGAACCAGGGGTCCTACGAGCAGTACTTC.

The chain links TRBV29-1 to TRBJ2-1; 8 bases fit TRBD2. The CDR3 is made up of 14 amino acids. Germline-derived CDR1 and CDR2 are SQVTM and ANQGSEA. V was clipped by 1 base and J by 6 bases; unmatched bases: 5. The CDR3 loop is CSVEGGRSLNEQFF. The CDR3 DNA sequence: TGCAGCGTTGAAGGCGGGAGGAGTCTCAATGAGCAGTTCTTC.

This chain uses TRBV5-1 with TRBJ2-6, with 7 nucleotides matching TRBD2. V was pared by 6 bases and J by 0 bases, with 6 bases of the junction left unmatched. Germline CDR1 SGHRS, CDR2 YFSETQ. The CDR3 consists of 16 residues. DNA of the CDR3: TGCGCCAGCAATTGGGGCGGGAGCTCTGGGGCCAACGTCCTGACTTTC. It codes for CASNWGGSSGANVLTF.

The rearrangement joins TRBV29-1 to TRBJ1-3; TRBD1 agrees at 11 bases. Germline V gene sequence: CDR1 SQVTM, CDR2 ANQGSEA. The CDR3 totals 16 residues. Trimming took 1 base from V and 3 from J; bases not matched to a gene: 5. DNA of the CDR3: TGCAGCGTTGAAGTTGGACAGGGGGCCTATGGAAACACCATATATTTT. Translating gives CSVEVGQGAYGNTIYF.

This clone was seen just once. The chain links TRBV7-2 to TRBJ1-1, with a weak D call TRBD1 (5 bases). V was clipped by 5 bases and J by 5 bases, with 15 bases between them. There are 14 residues in the CDR3. From germline, CDR1 is SGHTA and CDR2 FQGNSA. The CDR3 loop reads CASSPLMGGTEAFF. DNA of the CDR3: TGTGCCAGCAGCCCCTTGATGGGGGGGACTGAAGCTTTCTTT.

The chain couples TRBV19 to TRBJ2-5; D may be TRBD2 (5 bases). Germline V CDR1 and CDR2: LNHDA, SQIVND (reference sequence). V was shortened by 5 bases and J by 1 base, with 11 bases between the two germline ends. The CDR3 sequence is 14 residues long. In DNA, the CDR3 is TGTGCCAGTAGTGCCCTAGCATCCCAAGAGACCCAGTACTTC. Protein sequence: CASSALASQETQYF.

This chain uses TRBV5-1 with TRBJ2-1; 15 bases map to TRBD2. The germline V gene has CDR1 SGHRS and CDR2 YFSETQ. V lost 9 bases to trimming and J lost 1 base; unmatched junction nucleotides: 17. The CDR3 contains 20 residues. CDR3: CATFPSPGTSGRPSYNEQFF. The DNA of the CDR3 is TGCGCCACCTTCCCATCCCCCGGGACTAGCGGGAGGCCTTCCTACAATGAGCAGTTCTTC.

CDR3 coding DNA: TGTGCCAGCAATGCAGGGGGCTTGAACACTGAAGCTTTCTTT. This encodes CASNAGGLNTEAFF. The chain recombines TRBV28 with TRBJ1-1, with 8 bases lining up with TRBD1. Germline V lookup: CDR1 MDHEN, CDR2 SYDVKM. The V segment lost 7 bases and the J segment 0 bases; nucleotides outside the gene matches: 4. The CDR3 consists of 14 residues.

The chain combines TRBV5-6 with TRBJ1-2, with 8 bases identical to TRBD1. The J segment lost 3 bases and the V segment lost 4 bases, leaving 5 bases of the junction unmatched. The CDR3 runs 14 residues. The germline V gene encodes CDR1 SGHDT and CDR2 YYEEEE. The CDR3 DNA reads TGTGCCAGCAGCGCTGGACAGGGCGACTATGGCTACACCTTC. Residues: CASSAGQGDYGYTF.

The genes are TRBV6-1 and TRBJ2-7, with a possible D match to TRBD1 (6 bases). The CDR3 has 16 residues. Germline CDR1 and CDR2: MNHNS and SASEGT. The V end lost 0 bases, the J end lost 12 bases, and 24 bases lay between the germline ends. As DNA, the CDR3 is TGTGCCAGCAGTGAAGCGGGATTGGTTCTGGGGGCGCGGTCGTACTTC. The encoded protein is CASSEAGLVLGARSYF.

In its sample, this clone was seen once. V gene TRBV5-1 combines with J gene TRBJ2-4, with 7 bases that match TRBD1. CDR3 size: 14 residues. Germline-derived CDR1 and CDR2 are SGHRS and YFSETQ. V was pared by 4 bases and J by 8 bases, with 9 bases of the junction left unmatched. The CDR3 bases are TGCGCCAGCAGCGTCCGAGACAGGGTTGACATTCAGTACTTC. Protein product: CASSVRDRVDIQYF.